Listed here are 30 T cell receptor beta chains from one sample, sequenced in a study of T-cell memory formation after mild COVID-19. One entry per CDR3 protein, called by TCRdb with MiXCR from the 5' RACE reads. The repertoire holds around 250,000 distinct CDR3 sequences, 16% seen once, with roughly 23% in the top ten. What was sequenced was PBMCs or a T cell subset sorted from them (not recorded which). These receptors all stem from a man aged 18 to 29 who had mild COVID-19 (a few samples of this study predate the infection). Cell type and time point are not known.

The chain combines TRBV5-1 with TRBJ2-3; no reliable D call. The CDR3 runs to 13 residues. V shed 5 bases and J shed 0 bases, with 7 bases lying between them. Germline values: CDR1 SGHRS, CDR2 YFSETQ. The CDR3 protein is CASSNPSTDTQYF. Here the CDR3 DNA reads TGCGCCAGCAGTAATCCAAGCACAGATACGCAGTATTTT.

This clonotype was recorded a few times. The chain combines TRBV4-3 with TRBJ2-1, with 10 bases lining up with TRBD2. The CDR3 is made up of 19 amino acids. CDR1 is LGHNA, CDR2 YSLEER, per germline. The V and J ends lost 0 bases and 8 bases, in that order; junction bases with no gene match: 16. The CDR3 DNA is TGCGCCAGCAGCCAAGAAAGGGGTGGGGGACTAGCGTTTGCGGATGAGCAGTTCTTC. Its translation: CASSQERGGGLAFADEQFF.

This clonotype has at least ten counts. The V gene is TRBV2, the J gene TRBJ2-7; D ambiguous. Trimming left V 6 bases short and J 3 bases short, with 9 bases between. The germline V gene has CDR1 SNHLY and CDR2 FYNNEI. This CDR3 has 12 amino acids. The CDR3 sequence is CASSPIGYEQYV. CDR3 coding DNA: TGTGCCAGCAGCCCTATTGGCTACGAGCAGTACGTC.

This chain links TRBV5-1 with TRBJ2-5; either TRBD1 or TRBD2 may supply D (5 bases each). CDR3 length: 14 residues. Per germline, CDR1 SGHRS and CDR2 YFSETQ. V lost 4 bases and J 5 bases, leaving 15 bases between the germline ends. The chain's CDR3 is CASSTGRISETQYF. CDR3 in DNA: TGCGCCAGCAGCACGGGACGGATCAGCGAGACCCAGTACTTC.

In this sample, this clonotype turned up many times. The V gene is TRBV10-2, the J gene TRBJ2-7, with D perhaps TRBD1 (5 bases). Trimming cost V 0 bases and J 2 bases, with 8 bases left between them. This CDR3 comprises 14 residues. In germline, CDR1 is WSHSY, CDR2 SAAADI. CDR3 in amino acids: CASSESWGPYEQYF. CDR3 in DNA: TGCGCCAGCAGTGAGTCGTGGGGCCCCTACGAGCAGTACTTC.

This chain links TRBV7-9 with TRBJ1-1; no clear D. Germline CDR1 SEHNR, CDR2 FQNEAQ (reference sequence). The CDR3 sequence is 13 residues long. The V end was cut by 3 bases, the J end by 4 bases, with 9 bases between. The CDR3 sequence is CASSLQAGTEAFF. The CDR3 region has the DNA TGTGCCAGCAGCTTGCAGGCTGGCACTGAAGCTTTCTTT.

This clonotype was counted at least ten times. This sequence joins TRBV7-2 and TRBJ2-7, with TRBD2 as a possible D gene (6 bases). Germline V gene sequence: CDR1 SGHTA, CDR2 FQGNSA. CDR3 length equals 14 residues. Trimming took 6 bases from V and 4 from J, leaving 16 bases between them. The CDR3 here is CASSRSGGWYEQYF. The CDR3 nucleotides read TGTGCCAGCAGTCGGTCCGGGGGATGGTACGAGCAGTACTTC.

With respect to this clonotype: At one end, the junction sequence differs from germline, possibly due to a read error. V usage is TRBV2 and J usage is TRBJ2-1; D gene unclear. This CDR3 region has 11 residues. Germline CDR1 and CDR2: SNHLY and FYNNEI. CDR3 sequence (DNA): TGTGCCAGCAGTGAAAGCCCTCCCGGCCCCTTC. Amino acid sequence: CASSESPPGPF.

This rearrangement joins TRBV2 to TRBJ2-7; D may correspond to TRBD1 or TRBD2 (5 bases each). The germline V gene encodes CDR1 SNHLY and CDR2 FYNNEI. There are 13 residues in the CDR3. The V end was cut by 7 bases, the J end by 6 bases, with 16 bases between. The CDR3 reads CASNEGLGGEQYV. Written as DNA, the CDR3 is TGTGCCAGCAATGAGGGGCTCGGCGGCGAGCAGTACGTC.

The rearrangement links TRBV6-5 to TRBJ1-1; unclear D gene. V dropped 6 bases and J dropped 0 bases, with 5 bases sitting between them. Germline V gene data show CDR1 as MNHEY and CDR2 as SVGAGI. This CDR3 comprises 12 residues. CDR3 nucleotide sequence: TGTGCCAGCAGGGAAATGAACACTGAAGCTTTCTTT. Its translation: CASREMNTEAFF.

The chain links TRBV9 to TRBJ1-1; D unclear. Deletions cut 2 bases from V and 1 base from J, with 9 bases between. Germline lookup yields CDR1 SGDLS and CDR2 YYNGEE. The CDR3 is 14 residues long. CDR3 sequence reads: CASSVNSGNTEAFF. The CDR3 DNA is TGTGCCAGCAGCGTTAACTCGGGGAACACTGAAGCTTTCTTT.

In its sample, this clonotype was seen a few times. The genes are TRBV19 and TRBJ1-1; D is possibly TRBD1 (5 bases). V lost 3 bases and J 4 bases, leaving 12 bases between the germline ends. Germline V gene sequence: CDR1 LNHDA, CDR2 SQIVND (reference sequence). This CDR3 region has 14 residues. CDR3 coding DNA: TGTGCCAGTAGTATTCCGGGGCGCGTCACTGAAGCTTTCTTT. It codes for CASSIPGRVTEAFF.

The chain employs TRBV6-5 and TRBJ2-3, with D possibly TRBD1 on 6 matching bases. The CDR3 sequence is 15 residues long. Germline CDR1 and CDR2: MNHEY and SVGAGI. Trimming took 0 bases from V and 5 from J, leaving 12 bases between them. CDR3 loop: CASSYSGTPGDTQYF. The CDR3 DNA reads TGTGCCAGCAGTTACTCCGGGACACCCGGAGATACGCAGTATTTT.

At least ten counts were recorded for this clonotype. The chain uses TRBV7-3 and TRBJ2-6; D call uncertain. The CDR3 is 15 amino acids. V dropped 6 bases and J dropped 4 bases, with 13 bases sitting between them. CDR1 SGHTA and CDR2 FQGTGA come from the germline V gene. CDR3 in amino acids: CASRDGTAGANVLTF. The CDR3 nucleotides are TGTGCCAGCAGGGACGGTACTGCGGGGGCCAACGTCCTGACTTTC.

The chain uses TRBV18 and TRBJ2-7; 7 nucleotides match TRBD1. The V gene end was trimmed by 4 bases and the J gene end by 5 bases; junction bases not matched to a gene: 8. CDR1 and CDR2 (germline): KGHSH, LQKENI. The CDR3 extends over 14 amino acids. CDR3 DNA sequence: TGTGCCAGCTCACACTCGACAGGGTTCGACGAGCAGTACGTC. This translates into CASSHSTGFDEQYV.

Remarks on this clonotype: The junction departs from germline at one end; a sequencing error may be responsible. The chain carries TRBV7-8 and TRBJ2-3; 11 bases are shared with TRBD2. This CDR3 is built from 19 residues. The germline gives CDR1 SGHVS, CDR2 FQNEAQ. This chain's CDR3 is CASSLVSSGGITITDTQYF. In DNA, the CDR3 is TGTGCCAGCAGCTTAGTGTCTAGCGGGGGGATAACAATCACAGATACTCAGTATTTT.

This sequence joins TRBV11-2 and TRBJ2-3, with no clear D. There are 14 residues in the CDR3. Germline lookup yields CDR1 SGHAT and CDR2 FQNNGV. V lost 5 bases and J 1 base, leaving 10 bases between the germline ends. CDR3 in amino acids: CASSRPQRTDTQYF. The CDR3 DNA reads as TGTGCCAGCAGCCGCCCCCAACGCACAGATACGCAGTATTTT.

The chain carries TRBV7-2 and TRBJ2-1, with no clear D. CDR1 is SGHTA, CDR2 FQGNSA, per germline. The CDR3 contains 16 residues. V lost 4 bases and J lost 9, with 22 bases in between. The CDR3 sequence is CASSWNNPTLLGEQFF. As DNA, the CDR3 is TGTGCCAGCAGCTGGAATAACCCGACTCTACTCGGTGAGCAGTTCTTC.

The sample holds a few counts of this clonotype. This chain connects TRBV6-1 to TRBJ2-1; D might be TRBD2 (7 bases). Germline values: CDR1 MNHNS, CDR2 SASEGT. The CDR3 spans 14 residues. The V end was cut by 6 bases, the J end by 9 bases, with 18 bases between. This CDR3 reads CASSPFWGGFEQFF. The CDR3 nucleotides read TGTGCCAGCAGCCCCTTTTGGGGGGGCTTTGAGCAGTTCTTC.

The chain combines TRBV3-1 with TRBJ2-7; possible D gene TRBD2, 6 bases. Germline CDR1 and CDR2: LGHDT and YNNKEL (reference sequence). Trimming removed 8 bases from V and 2 bases from J, with 7 bases in between. The CDR3 has 11 amino acids. This chain's CDR3 is CASGGTYEQYF. The CDR3 coding sequence is TGTGCCAGCGGGGGGACCTACGAGCAGTACTTC.

This chain uses TRBV6-5 with TRBJ2-3, with D possibly matching TRBD1 (5 bases). The CDR3 is made up of 13 amino acids. Between the trimmed V and J ends, which lost 6 bases and 1 base, there was a span of 8 bases. Germline V gives CDR1 MNHEY, CDR2 SVGAGI. The CDR3 is CASRVQGTDTQYF. Here the CDR3 DNA reads TGTGCCAGCAGAGTACAGGGCACAGATACGCAGTATTTT.

This rearrangement joins TRBV28 to TRBJ1-1; D gene uncertain. Germline assignment: CDR1 MDHEN and CDR2 SYDVKM. The V end was cut by 10 bases, the J end by 0 bases, with 3 bases between. The CDR3 is made up of 10 amino acids. CDR3 protein: CATVNTEAFF. The DNA of the CDR3 is TGTGCCACCGTGAACACTGAAGCTTTCTTT.

This clonotype appeared a few times. This chain uses TRBV7-2 with TRBJ2-7; a weak D match, TRBD1 (5 bases). In germline, CDR1 is SGHTA, CDR2 FQGNSA. Trimming cost V 5 bases and J 1 base, with 12 bases left between them. The CDR3 has 14 amino acids. DNA of the CDR3: TGTGCCAGCAGCCTGACAGCAGGGTCCTACGAGCAGTACGTC. Translated, it gives CASSLTAGSYEQYV.

Only a few counts were recorded for this clonotype. The chain is built from TRBV15 and TRBJ2-3, with 12 bases that match TRBD2. The trim removed 1 base at V and 5 bases at J, leaving 1 base unmatched. This CDR3 has 15 residues. The V gene's germline CDR1 is LNHNV and CDR2 YYDKDF (reference sequence). The CDR3 nucleotides read TGTGCCACCAGCAGAGTACTAGCGGGGGGAGATACGCAGTATTTT. The encoded protein is CATSRVLAGGDTQYF.

This chain connects TRBV6-5 to TRBJ1-6; D unresolved. Germline values: CDR1 MNHEY, CDR2 SVGAGI. There are 14 residues in the CDR3. With 0 bases removed from V and 7 bases from J, the gap between germline ends came to 7 bases. This chain's CDR3 is CASSYSGPNSPLHF. CDR3 bases: TGTGCCAGCAGTTACTCAGGGCCAAATTCACCCCTCCACTTT.

The sample holds many counts of this clonotype. The chain uses TRBV20-1 and TRBJ1-2; D is unclear. CDR1 is DFQATT and CDR2 is SNEGSKA in the germline V gene (reference sequence). There are 13 residues in the CDR3. Trimming left V 2 bases short and J 7 bases short, with 14 bases between. The CDR3 DNA reads TGCAGTGCTAGACAGGTGGGCTCCTCTGGCTACACCTTC. It yields the protein CSARQVGSSGYTF.

V and J are TRBV2 and TRBJ2-5; TRBD1 matches 7 bases. Germline loops: CDR1 SNHLY, CDR2 FYNNEI. The CDR3 length is 14 residues. The trim removed 6 bases at V and 4 bases at J, leaving 8 bases unmatched. CDR3 DNA: TGTGCCAGCAGCGAACAGGGGAGAGGAGAGACCCAGTACTTC. Translating it yields CASSEQGRGETQYF. The full variable domain, its missing parts supplied by reference TRBV2 and TRBJ2-5, is EPEVTQTPSHQVTQMGQEVILRCVPISNHLYFYWYRQILGQKVEFLVSFYNNEISEKSEIFDDQFSVERPDGSNFTLKIRSTKLEDSAMYFCASSEQGRGETQYFGPGTRLLVL.

This chain links TRBV7-8 with TRBJ2-7; 8 bases align to TRBD1. Germline assignment: CDR1 SGHVS and CDR2 FQNEAQ. The V and J ends lost 5 bases and 2 bases, in that order; junction bases with no gene match: 5. This CDR3 spans 14 amino acids. The CDR3 nucleotides read TGTGCCAGCAGCCCACAGGGGGAAACCTACGAGCAGTACTTC. This encodes CASSPQGETYEQYF. The variable domain in full, completed from reference TRBV7-8 and TRBJ2-7, reads GAGVSQSPRYKVAKRGQDVALRCDPISGHVSLFWYQQALGQGPEFLTYFQNEAQLDKSGLPSDRFFAERPEGSVSTLKIQRTQQEDSAVYLCASSPQGETYEQYFGPGTRLTVT.

This clonotype appeared a few times. The chain joins TRBV4-2 to TRBJ2-7; D may be TRBD1 (6 bases). Germline V gene lookup returns CDR1 LGHNA and CDR2 YNFKEQ. Trimming took off 3 bases at V and 2 bases at J, with 11 bases between the two ends. The CDR3 totals 14 residues. The CDR3 protein is CASSHLQGPYEQYF. Here the CDR3 DNA reads TGTGCCAGCAGCCATTTACAGGGACCCTACGAGCAGTACTTC.

The chain is built from TRBV20-1 and TRBJ2-7; the match to TRBD2 covers 14 bases. The CDR3 consists of 16 residues. V shed 4 bases, J shed 3 bases, and the junction held 8 bases outside the gene matches. CDR1 is DFQATT and CDR2 is SNEGSKA in the germline V gene (reference sequence). The CDR3, as DNA: TGCAGTGCTAACCCCTCCGGGACTAGCGGGGGCTACGAGCAGTACTTC. This sequence encodes CSANPSGTSGGYEQYF.